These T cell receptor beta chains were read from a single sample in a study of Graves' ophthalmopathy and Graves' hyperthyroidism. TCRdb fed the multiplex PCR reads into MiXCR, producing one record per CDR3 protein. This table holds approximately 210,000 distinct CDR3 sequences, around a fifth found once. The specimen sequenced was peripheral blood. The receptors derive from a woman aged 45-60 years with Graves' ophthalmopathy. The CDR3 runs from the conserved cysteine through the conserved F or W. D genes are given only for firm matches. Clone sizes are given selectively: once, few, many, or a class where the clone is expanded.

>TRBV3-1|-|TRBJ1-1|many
CASSQELTANTEAFF
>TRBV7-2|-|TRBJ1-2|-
CASSLELYGYTF
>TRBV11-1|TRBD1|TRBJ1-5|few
CASRITGTAGDQPQHF
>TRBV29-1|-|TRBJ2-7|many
CSVWVGTYEQYF
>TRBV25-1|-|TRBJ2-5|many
CASSEYRGAETQYF
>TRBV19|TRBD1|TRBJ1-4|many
CASRTGSKLFF
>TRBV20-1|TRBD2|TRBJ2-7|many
CSARDPASGYEQYF
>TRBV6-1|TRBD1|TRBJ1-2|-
CASSTPGQGNYGYTF
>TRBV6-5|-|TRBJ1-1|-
CASSYVARGMGGTEAFF
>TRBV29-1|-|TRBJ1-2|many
CSVEDPRVGYTF
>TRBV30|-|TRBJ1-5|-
CAWSRGQRGSPQHF
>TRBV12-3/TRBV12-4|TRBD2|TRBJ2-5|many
CASSLQRGLSETQYF
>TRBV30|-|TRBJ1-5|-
CAWSIRRGQPQHF
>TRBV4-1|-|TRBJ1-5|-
CASSQFSWRASEGNQPQHF
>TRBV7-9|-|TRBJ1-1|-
CASSSGSIEAFF
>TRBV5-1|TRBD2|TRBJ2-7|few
CASSSFTGGHEQYF